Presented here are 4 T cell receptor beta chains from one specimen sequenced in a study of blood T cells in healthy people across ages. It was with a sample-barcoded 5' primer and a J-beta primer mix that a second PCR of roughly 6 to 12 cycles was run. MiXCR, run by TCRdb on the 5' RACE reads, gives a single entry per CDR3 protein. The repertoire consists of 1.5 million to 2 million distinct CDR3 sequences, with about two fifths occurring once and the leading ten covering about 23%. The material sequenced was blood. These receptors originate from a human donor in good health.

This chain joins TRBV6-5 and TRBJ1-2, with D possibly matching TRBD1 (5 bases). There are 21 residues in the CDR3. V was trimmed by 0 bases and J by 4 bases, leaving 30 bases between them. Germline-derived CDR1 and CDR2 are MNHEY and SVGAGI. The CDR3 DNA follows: TGTGCCAGCAGTTACTCGAAGTTAAGCAGCCTCCGGGACTTAGTCCTCTATGGCTACACCTTC. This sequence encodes CASSYSKLSSLRDLVLYGYTF.

CDR3 DNA: TGTGCCAGCAGTTACTCCTTGGAGGGGATCCATCAGCCCCAGCATTTT. Translating it yields CASSYSLEGIHQPQHF. This sequence joins TRBV6-5 and TRBJ1-5; D possibly corresponds to TRBD1 (5 bases). Trimming shortened V by 0 bases and J by 5 bases, and 14 bases separated the two germline ends. The CDR3 sequence is 16 residues long. CDR1 MNHEY and CDR2 SVGAGI come from the germline V gene.

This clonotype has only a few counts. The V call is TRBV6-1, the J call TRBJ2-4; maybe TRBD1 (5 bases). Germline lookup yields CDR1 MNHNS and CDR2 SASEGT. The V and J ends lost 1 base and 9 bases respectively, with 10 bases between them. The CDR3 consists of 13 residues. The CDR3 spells CASSEERGSIQYF. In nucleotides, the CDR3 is TGTGCCAGCAGTGAAGAAAGGGGAAGCATTCAGTACTTC.

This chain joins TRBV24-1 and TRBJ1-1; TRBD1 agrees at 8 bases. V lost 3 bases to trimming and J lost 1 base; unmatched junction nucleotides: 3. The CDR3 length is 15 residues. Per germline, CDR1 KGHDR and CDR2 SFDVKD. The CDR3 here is CATSDPGQGNTEAFF. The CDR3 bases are TGTGCCACCAGTGATCCCGGACAGGGGAACACTGAAGCTTTCTTT.